This T cell receptor (beta chain) was profiled in a study of cytomegalovirus exposure and HLA in healthy donors (dated by TCRdb to about 2017). About the study as a whole: An earlier analysis of about 560 of the donors reported roughly 300 Gb of sequence data and 100 million to 120 million unique TCR beta sequences obtained from around 190 million T cells. An early release that covered fewer than 800 HLA-typed donors contained approximately 290 gigabases of sequencing data and about 84 million unique TCR sequences. The genetic ancestry cluster associated with self-reported Caucasian donors included over 65% of the roughly 380 genotyped donors. The study was designed to test whether signatures of past pathogen exposure could be identified by cataloging public T cell receptors. The study profiled the T cell repertoires of under 850 subjects by immunosequencing and related them to cytomegalovirus serostatus. Besides the first cohort of approximately 670 subjects, a separate validation cohort made up of 90 to 150 different subjects was used. The study combined high-throughput TCR immunosequencing, statistical association of individual TCRs with disease status, and machine learning to predict cytomegalovirus infection status. In a later analysis, previously published TCR beta repertoires from hundreds of donors were re-analyzed and high-resolution HLA genotyping was added so that TCR occurrence patterns could be studied. The later analysis used no new phenotypic data to find candidate immune exposures, relying instead on TCR beta sequences and their occurrence across donors. In an earlier analysis of 550 to 700 of the donors, high-throughput TCR beta sequencing was used to judge whether each TCR beta V gene segment behaved as functional or pseudogenic. Donor age, sex, ethnicity and CMV serostatus were compiled alongside the repertoire data. A later genetic analysis used genome-wide SNP genotypes for about 55% of the 666 donors, treating that subset as a discovery cohort. All discovery cohort repertoires had been generated using a single sequencing platform. HLA typing covered class I and class II loci at four-digit resolution. Typing coverage varied by locus: roughly 629-640 donors for A, B, C, DRB1 and DQB1; approximately 500 for DQA1; over 600 for DPA1; roughly 450 for DPB1. A handful of DR-DQ haplotypes were handled as single units for association and clustering because linkage in the cohort was strong. Across some 400 genotyped donors of the cohort, an average of approximately 240,000 unique TCR beta nucleotide sequences per donor were sequenced, and 15% to 20% of those sequences were non-productive.

The cohort was made up of about 610 healthy bone marrow donors. At the time of sampling, every cohort member was nominally healthy, though immune exposures that went unrecorded were likely present. The donor was CMV seropositive and was included in the group of 289 seropositive cohort members. Each donor provided a peripheral blood sample, and peripheral blood mononuclear cells were used for TCR beta sequencing. Genomic DNA was extracted from the blood cell samples with the Qiagen DNeasy Blood Extraction Kit. Overall results and qualifications from the work: Some IMGT-functional V segments, including TRBV6-2 and TRBV6-3, could not be distinguished by the 87-base-pair reads and were therefore excluded. In a later analysis, 16,951 TCR beta sequences were associated with specific HLA alleles at a false discovery rate of 0.05. Compared with the roughly 710-donor mean, donors in an Asian-associated ancestry cluster had fewer N-insertions in productive TCRs, according to a later genetic analysis. In a later genetic analysis, a missense DCLRE1C variant was associated with V-gene and J-gene trimming of TCR beta chains, and the association was replicated in an independent cohort. Most CMV-associated TCR beta chains appeared to be HLA-restricted in a later analysis, and the HLA associations seemed to be driven largely by CMV exposure. A cluster of highly shared sequence variants was judged likely to be a technical artifact of the sequencing pipeline. HLA typing was unavailable for some donors at each locus, so association tests used only the typed subset. A later analysis found that TCR association rates varied across HLA loci, with DRB1 alleles showing the most associated TCRs and HLA-C alleles the fewest. Correlated functional status among segregating V segments might be attributable to linkage disequilibrium, but an unknown experimental factor could not be ruled out. The study gave a list of some 150 TCR beta chains associated with cytomegalovirus. This cohort had only TCR beta chains sequenced, and the lack of alpha or paired-chain data limited which features could be detected. An earlier analysis of around 600 of the donors showed that most TCR beta V segments appeared in productive rearrangements either about 87% or about 30% of the time, which broadly matched IMGT annotations. Most TCR sequences were observed very rarely across donors, whereas some public TCRs were present in many individuals. A further reported finding was that TCR beta sequences accurately predicted the HLA-A and HLA-B alleles for most subjects in the first cohort. The classifier was reported to diagnose cytomegalovirus status with high specificity and sensitivity in both the original and validation cohorts. Compared with equally common non-associated chains, HLA-associated TCR beta chains in a later analysis were more clonally expanded and had lower generation probabilities. The authors suggested that the approach could potentially be extended to other disease states and immunological phenotypes. The earlier analysis of about 600 of the donors excluded some 16 rarely observed V segments, including chromosome 9 orphons, because counts were too low. CMV serostatus was the only immune exposure information available for the cohort. Strong co-occurrence of HLA alleles, especially DR and DQ, made assigning TCR associations to individual alleles difficult. Three of the identified cytomegalovirus-associated TCR beta chains were confirmed in vitro to be specific for cytomegalovirus antigens. Presence/absence analyses assumed roughly uniform sequencing depth across donors, an assumption that may not hold. A later analysis reported that several top co-occurrence clusters appeared linked to parvovirus B19, influenza, CMV and Epstein-Barr virus.

V is clipped by 0 bases and J by 4 bases, and the sequence between their germline boundaries is 25 bases long. Reading from cysteine to phenylalanine, the CDR3 counts 19 amino acids. CDR3 DNA is the only sequence kept; it has 57 bases, read in frame from the first base. The germline V gene provides CDR1 LGHNA and CDR2 YNFKEQ. As for this clone: The antigen it binds to is not known. No base qualities exist here, and no much larger clone lies one base off it.

Receptors were amplified or captured by the immunoSEQ multiplex PCR assay. For the multiplex PCR, a mixture combining 60 forward primers for TCR Vbeta segments and 13 reverse primers for TCR Jbeta segments was used. The CDR3 region of rearranged TCR beta genes was amplified from genomic DNA with a multiplex PCR assay. The amplified TCR beta libraries were sequenced on the Illumina HiSeq System as 87-base-pair reads. Per the source publication's procedure: Across the 666 repertoires, a later analysis counted 78 million or so unique TCR beta chains, 8.5 million to 12 million of which were shared by at least two donors. Raw reads were error-corrected and collapsed into unique sequences with a nearest-neighbor algorithm that merged closely related sequences to remove PCR and sequencing errors. To assign V, D and J gene segments, CDR3 sequences were aligned to IMGT reference sequences. For a sequence to be retained, at least a six-nucleotide match to both a V gene segment and a J gene segment was required. Rearrangements were classified as productive when the CDR3 lacked stop codons and remained in frame with V and J, and all other rearrangements were classified as non-productive. CDR3 was defined by IMGT convention, running from the second conserved V-encoded cysteine to the conserved J-encoded phenylalanine. The earlier analysis of about 590 of the donors excluded sequences that lacked an unambiguous match to a single V gene segment. An earlier analysis of a few hundred of the donors classified V segments as functional when productive rearrangements were above 56.7% and as segregating when the standard deviation between donors was above 5%. A statistical classification framework was built for diagnosing cytomegalovirus status from the catalog of TCR beta chain sequences. In a later analysis, V and J genes were assigned by comparing TCR nucleotide sequences against IMGT/GENE-DB human TR gene sequences. A later analysis assigned CDR3 sequences and most-parsimonious VDJ recombination scenarios with the TCRdist pipeline. In a later analysis, each TCR beta chain was defined by its CDR3 amino acid sequence together with its V-gene family, and reads lacking a unique V-gene family were excluded. In a later analysis, 450 to 600 highly shared, low-generation-probability nucleotide sequences were removed to address suspected cross-contamination and a sequencing artifact. For each public chain, a later analysis derived a clonal expansion index from normalized ranks of inferred template counts within each repertoire. Generation probabilities in a later analysis came from a VDJ recombination model fitted to out-of-frame rearrangements, and those results were checked against IGoR. A later analysis scored TCR-TCR, TCR-HLA and TCR-CMV co-occurrence with hypergeometric tests, applying a repertoire-size bias correction to TCR pairs. False discovery rates were estimated in a later analysis by permuting HLA or CMV assignments 20 times. In a later analysis, co-occurring TCRs were grouped using DBSCAN, and TCRdist sequence similarity was added for clustering within HLA-allele-positive subsets. For co-occurrence clustering, repertoires with fewer than 30,000 or more than 120,000 public chains were excluded, along with five repertoires with anomalous nucleotide sharing. Imported from immuneACCESS, the table was reduced by TCRdb to in-frame sequences with V and J called. These copies leave out some clones; in studies compared against another copy, an unresolved V gene accounts for under half, and the cause of the remainder is not known. That table is the source of V, J and clone size, and D and trimming were worked out from the DNA. The table for this sample lists roughly 200,000 clones; around 83% of them were counted only once. The ten largest clones add up to 1.5% to 2% of the sample.

Sequenced sample: PBMCs. This clonotype was obtained from a man aged 40-50 years in good health and CMV-seropositive. The V gene is TRBV4-2 and the J gene is TRBJ2-7; TRBD1 is possibly the D segment (6 matching bases). The CDR3 amino acid sequence is: CASSQDPGGRRGTGYEQYF. The DNA sequence reads TGTGCCAGCAGCCAAGATCCTGGGGGCCGGAGAGGAACGGGGTACGAGCAGTACTTC.